This TCR beta chain is from a study of CD8 T cells in ankylosing spondylitis (dated by TCRdb to 2016 to 2017). Notes on the research overall: To find TCR variants linked to disease, the study profiled T cell receptor beta repertoires in ankylosing spondylitis patients and healthy donors. In total, the full study cohort was made up of about 99 healthy donors and approximately 24 ankylosing spondylitis patients. Peripheral blood was sampled, and synovial fluid was additionally collected from ankylosing spondylitis patients. Broader findings and caveats from the paper: According to the report, matched synovial fluid samples from ankylosing spondylitis patients were significantly enriched for the disease-linked clones. Some TCR beta motif variants had previously been reported in synovial fluid and blood of reactive arthritis patients, which suggested common disease-initiation mechanisms. A TCR beta motif made up of several highly homologous amino acid variants appeared to be characteristic of blood from ankylosing spondylitis patients. In peripheral blood, the disease-linked clones were found at relatively low frequencies and had a CD8+ phenotype.

The listed sequencing device is Illumina HiSeq 2500. TCR beta libraries were prepared by quantitative 5'-RACE with molecular barcodes. Regarding the original processing steps: A new computational method based on a probabilistic model of VDJ rearrangement was used to identify disease-linked TCR variants. TCRdb reprocessed the public reads (quality trimming at Q25 with fastp, clone calling with MiXCR) and kept in-frame beta chains. A single entry per CDR3 protein holds the most common genes and DNA from its merged rows. None of the V and J calls come from the authors' own analysis; TCRdb made them. Within this sample are approximately 500,000 distinct CDR3 sequences, with about an eighth of them counted one time only. The ten largest clones capture nearly 7% of the sample. Comment on this clonotype: No antigen is known for it. One end of the junction fails to match germline, which may point to a read error.

The CDR3 covers 11 residues, taking in both the cysteine and the phenylalanine. CDR3 DNA is the only sequence kept; it has 33 bases, read in frame from the first base. Sequences SEHNR (CDR1) and FQNEAQ (CDR2) are obtained from the germline V gene (reference sequence). The sequenced sample consisted of blood, either unsorted or a sorted T cell fraction (not recorded which). This TCR came from a male donor with ankylosing spondylitis. The rearranged chain carries TRBV7-9 and TRBJ1-3, with the D gene not clear enough to name. The DNA sequence reads TGTGCCAGCATCTTAGGACCTGACATATATTTT. Translated, it gives CASILGPDIYF.